This entry lists 4 T cell receptor beta chains sequenced from one sample in a study of cytomegalovirus exposure and HLA in healthy donors. Both 60 Vbeta primers and 13 Jbeta primers went into the PCR. Clones were read by immunoSEQ multiplex PCR, and TCRdb kept only the in-frame ones, dropping some. The repertoire has about 220,000 clones, more than 75% of them found once; the top ten carry around 5.7%. The sequenced material came from PBMCs. These receptors were taken from a woman in her thirties or forties in good health and CMV-seropositive.

V is TRBV27 and J is TRBJ2-7; 10 nucleotides align to TRBD2. The CDR3 sequence is 15 residues long. The germline V gene encodes CDR1 MNHEY and CDR2 SMNVEV (reference sequence). Germline trimming cut 4 bases from V and 2 bases from J; bases unmatched to any gene: 5. CDR3 nucleotides: TGTGCCAGCAGTTATAAGCGGGAGGGCGCCTACGAGCAGTACTTC. Translating gives CASSYKREGAYEQYF.

This clone has only one observation. CDR3 loop: CASSPHGGTNYGYTF. DNA for the CDR3: TGTGCCAGCAGCCCCCACGGGGGGACTAACTATGGCTACACCTTC. The chain carries TRBV11-2 and TRBJ1-2, with D perhaps matching TRBD1 (5 bases). The germline V gene encodes CDR1 SGHAT and CDR2 FQNNGV. CDR3 size: 15 residues. V was pared by 5 bases and J by 0 bases, with 13 bases between.

This chain connects TRBV5-1 to TRBJ2-5, with TRBD2 matching 9 bases. Germline CDR1 reads SGHRS; CDR2 reads YFSETQ. The CDR3 is 16 residues long. With V trimmed by 4 bases and J by 9 bases, 16 bases remained unmatched. The CDR3: CASSPLERGVEGAQYF. The CDR3 DNA reads TGCGCCAGCAGCCCCTTAGAGCGGGGGGTAGAGGGGGCCCAGTACTTC.

V usage is TRBV11-2 and J usage is TRBJ1-4; perhaps TRBD1 as D (6 bases). This CDR3 has 14 amino acids. Germline V gives CDR1 SGHAT, CDR2 FQNNGV. V was cut by 5 bases and J by 4 bases, with 11 bases left in between. The CDR3 reads CASSPDSYNEKLFF. CDR3 in DNA: TGTGCCAGCAGCCCGGACAGCTATAATGAAAAACTGTTTTTT.